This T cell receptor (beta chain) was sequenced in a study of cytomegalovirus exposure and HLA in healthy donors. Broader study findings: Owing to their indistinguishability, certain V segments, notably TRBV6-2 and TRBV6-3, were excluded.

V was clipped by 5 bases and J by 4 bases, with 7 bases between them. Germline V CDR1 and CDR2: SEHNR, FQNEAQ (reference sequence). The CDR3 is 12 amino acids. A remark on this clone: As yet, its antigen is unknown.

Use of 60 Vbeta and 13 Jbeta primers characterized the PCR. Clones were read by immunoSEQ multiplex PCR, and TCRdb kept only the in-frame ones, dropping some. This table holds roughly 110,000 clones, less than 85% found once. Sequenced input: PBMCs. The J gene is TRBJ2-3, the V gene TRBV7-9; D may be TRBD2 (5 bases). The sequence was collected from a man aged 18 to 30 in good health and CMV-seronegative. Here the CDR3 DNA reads TGTGCCAGCAGCCCGGAGGCAGATACGCAGTATTTT. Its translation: CASSPEADTQYF.